This entry lists 11 T cell receptor beta chains sequenced from one sample in a study of T cell responses to AZD1222 COVID-19 vaccine. Data came from immunoSEQ multiplex PCR; TCRdb stores just in-frame clones and leaves some out. In the table there are 130,000 or so clones, approximately 83% of which are singletons. Sequences were derived from peripheral blood, sampled on day 0 of AZD1222 vaccination. The receptors stem from an adult in good health.

The chain couples TRBV5-4 to TRBJ1-6; no firm D call. Per germline, CDR1 SGHNT and CDR2 YYREEE (reference sequence). The CDR3 covers 14 residues. V was cut by 1 base and J by 8 bases, with 10 bases left in between. CDR3: CASSLWRLDSPLHF. CDR3 coding DNA: TGTGCCAGCAGCTTGTGGAGGCTTGATTCACCCCTCCACTTT.

CDR3 nucleotides: TGTGCCATCAGCGGACAGGGTCCTGGAAACACCATATATTTT. Translating gives CAISGQGPGNTIYF. This chain connects TRBV10-3 to TRBJ1-3, with 8 bases that match TRBD1. With 6 bases clipped from V and 2 bases from J, the junction kept 3 bases outside the gene matches. CDR1 and CDR2 (germline): ENHRY, SYGVKD. The CDR3 loop spans 14 amino acids.

The gene calls are TRBV7-9 and TRBJ1-6; no reliable D call. V lost 1 base to trimming and J lost 9 bases, with 16 bases between them. Germline V gene sequence: CDR1 SEHNR, CDR2 FQNEAQ (reference sequence). The CDR3 has 16 residues. The CDR3 loop reads CASSLDTIRAASPLHF. As DNA, the CDR3 is TGTGCCAGCAGCTTAGATACAATTCGGGCAGCTTCACCCCTCCACTTT. Using reference TRBV7-9 and TRBJ1-6 for the parts outside the CDR3, the full variable domain is DTGVSQNPRHKITKRGQNVTFRCDPISEHNRLYWYRQTLGQGPEFLTYFQNEAQLEKSRLLSDRFSAERPKGSFSTLEIQRTEQGDSAMYLCASSLDTIRAASPLHFGNGTRLTVT.

The chain has TRBV12-3 or TRBV12-4 and TRBJ2-2; the D gene could be TRBD1 or TRBD2 (5 bases each). The CDR3 runs to 13 residues. Trimming took 5 bases from V and 5 from J, leaving 9 bases between them. The CDR3 coding sequence is TGTGCCAGCAGTCGGGACCTTACCGGGGAGCTGTTTTTT. Its protein product is CASSRDLTGELFF.

This clone was found many times. The chain recombines TRBV13 with TRBJ2-7, with TRBD1 as a possible D gene (5 bases). The V gene lost 5 bases and the J gene lost 1 base, with 9 bases spanning the gap. The germline V gene encodes CDR1 PRHDT and CDR2 FYEKMQ (reference sequence). The CDR3 consists of 13 residues. CDR3 sequence (DNA): TGTGCCAGCAGCCGTAGGGGATCCTACGAGCAGTACTTC. Residues: CASSRRGSYEQYF.

This chain joins TRBV18 and TRBJ1-3; unclear D gene. The CDR3 consists of 13 residues. Germline values: CDR1 KGHSH, CDR2 LQKENI. The V and J ends lost 2 bases and 2 bases respectively, with 4 bases between them. CDR3 DNA sequence: TGTGCCAGCTCACCAGGGGCTGGAAACACCATATATTTT. Translation: CASSPGAGNTIYF.

The chain links TRBV7-8 to TRBJ2-7; 10 nucleotides agree with TRBD2. The V segment lost 1 base and the J segment 3 bases; nucleotides outside the gene matches: 6. The germline CDR1 and CDR2 sequences are SGHVS and FQNEAQ. This CDR3 has 16 amino acids. As DNA, the CDR3 is TGTGCCAGCAGCTTAGTAGCGGGGGGTATCCACTACGAGCAGTACTTC. Residues: CASSLVAGGIHYEQYF.

The gene calls are TRBV7-9 and TRBJ2-1, with 9 bases aligning to TRBD1. Trimming took 3 bases from V and 3 from J; bases not matched to a gene: 3. CDR1 and CDR2 from the germline V gene are SEHNR and FQNEAQ (reference sequence). The CDR3 has 15 amino acids. CDR3 sequence (DNA): TGTGCCAGCAGCTTGGGACAGGGAAACTACAATGAGCAGTTCTTC. Its translation: CASSLGQGNYNEQFF.

The chain uses TRBV20-1 and TRBJ2-7; D remains ambiguous. This CDR3 is 15 amino acids long. Germline V CDR1 and CDR2: DFQATT, SNEGSKA (reference sequence). Deletions cut 3 bases from V and 0 bases from J, with 15 bases between. CDR3 DNA sequence: TGCAGTGCTAGTCGGAGAGGCTCAAGCTCCTACGAGCAGTACTTC. Amino acid sequence: CSASRRGSSSYEQYF.

The chain recombines TRBV5-1 with TRBJ2-2; D remains ambiguous. Trimming took 4 bases from V and 2 from J, leaving 15 bases between them. Germline V gives CDR1 SGHRS, CDR2 YFSETQ. The CDR3 has 16 amino acids. The CDR3: CASSRVAGLNTGELFF. CDR3 nucleotide sequence: TGCGCCAGCAGCAGGGTGGCAGGTCTTAACACCGGGGAGCTGTTTTTT.

The rearrangement uses TRBV7-2 and TRBJ2-7, with a tentative D call TRBD1 (5 bases). Trimming left V 0 bases short and J 7 bases short, with 13 bases between. This CDR3 has 14 amino acids. Germline V gene sequence: CDR1 SGHTA, CDR2 FQGNSA. The CDR3 region is CASSLAGWGGEQYF. CDR3 bases: TGTGCCAGCAGCTTAGCAGGGTGGGGCGGTGAGCAGTACTTC.